The clone carrying this T cell receptor beta chain occurred a few times. Unsorted libraries used 2 million PBMCs kept at -80 degrees C. Each CDR3 protein gets one entry after TCRdb re-called the 5' RACE reads with MiXCR. The table has about 74,000 distinct CDR3 sequences, less than 5.5% seen once. The CDR3 length is 12 residues. Germline lookup yields CDR1 KGHSY and CDR2 FQNENV. With 5 bases clipped from V and 8 bases from J, the junction kept 2 bases outside the gene matches. This sample stems from a study of neurological immune-mediated disorders. The TCR originated in a man in his late teens or twenties with multiple sclerosis. The sequenced sample was PBMCs. The V gene is TRBV16, the J gene TRBJ1-4; 7 bases match TRBD1. Here the CDR3 reads CASSDRAEKLFF. DNA of the CDR3: TGTGCCAGCAGCGACAGGGCCGAAAAACTGTTTTTT.